These 17 T cell receptor beta chains came from one sample sequenced in a study of T cell changes during pregnancy in multiple sclerosis. Only in-frame clones appear in the TCRdb table, and some are missing; sequencing was by immunoSEQ multiplex PCR. The repertoire consists of approximately 52,000 clones, with about 90% occurring once and the leading ten covering 0.45% to 0.6%. This material consisted of CD4+ T cells from peripheral blood mononuclear cells, taken after pregnancy. The receptors here all came from a female donor with multiple sclerosis, enrolled in a pregnancy study.

The V call is TRBV18, the J call TRBJ1-1, with D maybe TRBD1 (6 bases). This CDR3 spans 14 amino acids. CDR1 and CDR2 from the germline V gene are KGHSH and LQKENI. V was clipped by 4 bases and J by 6 bases, with 15 bases between them. The DNA of the CDR3 is TGTGCCAGCTCACAACAGGACAGTGTCGCTGAAGCTTTCTTT. Amino acids: CASSQQDSVAEAFF.

In this sample, this clone turned up once. The DNA for the CDR3 is TGTGCCTGGAGTGTAAATGGTGGGTCCAGGAGCAATCAGCCCCAGCATTTT. Translation gives CAWSVNGGSRSNQPQHF. The chain recombines TRBV30 with TRBJ1-5; D unresolved. Germline assignment: CDR1 GTSNPN and CDR2 SVGIG (reference sequence). This CDR3 is built from 17 residues. The germline V and J ends were trimmed by 0 bases and 1 base, with 16 bases remaining between them. Drawing the rest from reference TRBV30 and TRBJ1-5, the complete variable domain is SQTIHQWPATLVQPVGSPLSLECTVEGTSNPNLYWYRQAAGRGLQLLFYSVGIGQISSEVPQNLSASRPQDRQFILSSKKLLLSDSGFYLCAWSVNGGSRSNQPQHFGDGTRLSIL.

J is TRBJ1-1 and V is TRBV2; a possible D gene is TRBD1 (5 bases). The CDR3 contains 15 residues. V was trimmed by 3 bases and J by 5 bases, leaving 16 bases between them. Germline lookup yields CDR1 SNHLY and CDR2 FYNNEI. The CDR3: CASSEGLMGMTEAFF. The CDR3 coding sequence is TGTGCCAGCAGTGAGGGGCTAATGGGGATGACTGAAGCTTTCTTT.

The chain joins TRBV28 to TRBJ2-3; 11 nucleotides match TRBD1. The junction had 23 bases not matched to a gene; V was cut back by 10 bases and J by 5 bases. The length of the CDR3 is 19 residues. CDR1 is MDHEN and CDR2 is SYDVKM in the germline V gene. The CDR3 loop reads CATMGTGQGVPYVKDTQYF. CDR3 coding DNA: TGTGCCACCATGGGAACGGGACAGGGGGTCCCTTACGTAAAAGATACGCAGTATTTT.

The chain carries TRBV11-3 and TRBJ1-3; 8 nucleotides line up with TRBD1. The V gene end was trimmed by 5 bases and the J gene end by 0 bases; junction bases not matched to a gene: 3. The CDR3 contains 15 residues. The germline V gene encodes CDR1 SGHNT and CDR2 YENEEA. The CDR3 spells CASSPGQASGNTIYF. CDR3 sequence (DNA): TGTGCCAGCAGCCCGGGACAGGCCTCTGGAAACACCATATATTTT.

V gene TRBV11-2 combines with J gene TRBJ1-2, with 8 positions matching TRBD1. Germline assignment: CDR1 SGHAT and CDR2 FQNNGV. V shed 1 base and J 6 bases; nucleotides not matched to a gene: 10. This CDR3 region has 16 residues. CDR3 protein: CASSLVNTGGVDGYTF. CDR3 bases: TGTGCCAGCAGCTTAGTAAACACAGGGGGTGTCGATGGCTACACCTTC.

J is TRBJ1-1 and V is TRBV19, with 10 nucleotides matching TRBD1. The CDR3 is 16 residues long. CDR1 is LNHDA and CDR2 is SQIVND in the germline V gene (reference sequence). Trimming removed 5 bases from V and 4 bases from J; junction bases left unmatched: 10. In DNA, the CDR3 is TGTGCCAGTAGTCTCCAGACAGGGGGCGAGACCACTGAAGCTTTCTTT. Protein product: CASSLQTGGETTEAFF.

The rearrangement uses TRBV7-2 and TRBJ1-3; weak D call: TRBD1 (6 bases). The CDR3 runs 14 residues. V was pared by 4 bases and J by 2 bases, with 9 bases between. Per the germline V gene, CDR1 is SGHTA and CDR2 is FQGNSA. The CDR3 protein is CASSSTGTGNTIYF. As DNA, the CDR3 is TGTGCCAGCAGCTCAACAGGGACTGGAAACACCATATATTTT.

Details on this clone: The junction does not match germline at one end; this may be a read error. V gene TRBV5-6 combines with J gene TRBJ1-1, with 7 bases identical to TRBD1. CDR3 length equals 14 residues. Looked up from germline, CDR1 is SGHDT and CDR2 is YYEEEE. CDR3 DNA sequence: TGTGCCAGCAGATTGGACAGGTGGAACACTGAAGCTTTCTTT. Protein product: CASRLDRWNTEAFF.

This chain joins TRBV5-4 and TRBJ1-2; tentative D call: TRBD1 (5 bases). The CDR3 loop spans 14 amino acids. Germline assignment: CDR1 SGHNT and CDR2 YYREEE (reference sequence). V lost 3 bases, J lost 3 bases, and 12 bases lay in between. DNA of the CDR3: TGTGCCAGCAGCTCTCAAGGACAATACTATGGCTACACCTTC. As protein: CASSSQGQYYGYTF.

In this sample, this clone turned up once. The rearrangement uses TRBV15 and TRBJ1-4, with 7 positions matching TRBD1. The trim removed 0 bases at V and 5 bases at J, leaving 6 bases unmatched. Germline assignment: CDR1 LNHNV and CDR2 YYDKDF (reference sequence). There are 16 residues in the CDR3. For the CDR3, the DNA is TGTGCCACCAGCAGAGATAGGGGCAGGGGGAATGAAAAACTGTTTTTT. Its protein is CATSRDRGRGNEKLFF.

The V and J genes are TRBV28 and TRBJ1-2, with no clear D. The germline V gene encodes CDR1 MDHEN and CDR2 SYDVKM. CDR3 length: 13 amino acids. The V end was cut by 0 bases, the J end by 7 bases, with 9 bases between. The CDR3 loop is CASSLWQDAGYTF. Here the CDR3 DNA reads TGTGCCAGCAGTTTATGGCAGGATGCTGGCTACACCTTC.

The rearrangement joins TRBV6-5 to TRBJ2-3; weak D call: TRBD2 (6 bases). Germline CDR1 and CDR2: MNHEY and SVGAGI. Trimming stripped 0 bases from V and 4 bases from J, with 11 bases between. This CDR3 comprises 15 residues. This CDR3 reads CASSYSGLTADTQYF. DNA for the CDR3: TGTGCCAGCAGTTACTCAGGACTAACGGCAGATACGCAGTATTTT.

The chain carries TRBV7-6 and TRBJ2-5; 8 bases are shared with TRBD2. The CDR3 spans 16 residues. V shed 1 base and J 5 bases; nucleotides not matched to a gene: 9. CDR1 is SGHVS, CDR2 FNYEAQ, per germline. DNA of the CDR3: TGTGCCAGCAGCTTAGGCGCGGGAGGTATCGGGGAGACCCAGTACTTC. It specifies CASSLGAGGIGETQYF.

This clone was counted once. The chain carries TRBV19 and TRBJ2-1; D is undetermined. Germline V gene sequence: CDR1 LNHDA, CDR2 SQIVND (reference sequence). Between the trimmed V and J ends, which lost 2 bases and 8 bases, there was a span of 10 bases. The CDR3 is made up of 13 amino acids. The CDR3, as DNA: TGTGCCAGTAGTATAAACAGCAGACATGAGCAGTTCTTC. This encodes CASSINSRHEQFF.

The J gene is TRBJ2-1, the V gene TRBV4-1; no firm D call. Trimming pared 0 bases from V and 2 bases from J, leaving 11 bases between. There are 16 residues in the CDR3. CDR1 is MGHRA, CDR2 YSYEKL, per germline. The CDR3 reads CASSQDPSNPYNEQFF. DNA for the CDR3: TGCGCCAGCAGCCAAGACCCTAGTAATCCCTACAATGAGCAGTTCTTC.

CDR3 nucleotide sequence: TGTGCCAGCAGCTCGGGGACAGGGGGCAAGTCGACAGATACGCAGTATTTT. The encoded protein is CASSSGTGGKSTDTQYF. The chain links TRBV7-9 to TRBJ2-3; 12 bases are a match to TRBD1. The CDR3 spans 17 residues. CDR1 and CDR2 (germline): SEHNR, FQNEAQ (reference sequence). After removal of 4 bases from V and 3 bases from J, the junction contained 8 bases not matched to a gene.